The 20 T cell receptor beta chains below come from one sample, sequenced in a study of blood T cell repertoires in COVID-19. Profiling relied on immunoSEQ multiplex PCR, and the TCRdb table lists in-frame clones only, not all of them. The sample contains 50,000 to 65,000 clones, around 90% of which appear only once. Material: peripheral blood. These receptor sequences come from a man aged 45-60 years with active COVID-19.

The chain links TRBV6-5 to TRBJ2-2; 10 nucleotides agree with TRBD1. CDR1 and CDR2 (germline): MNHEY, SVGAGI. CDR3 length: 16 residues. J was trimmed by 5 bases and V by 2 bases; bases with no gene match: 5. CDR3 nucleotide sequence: TGTGCCAGCAGTTACATCTGGACAGGGGGGACCGGGGAGCTGTTTTTT. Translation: CASSYIWTGGTGELFF.

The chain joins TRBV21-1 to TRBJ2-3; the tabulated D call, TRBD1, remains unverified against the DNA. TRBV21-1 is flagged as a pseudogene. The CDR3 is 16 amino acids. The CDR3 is CASSTGRDRGTDTQYF. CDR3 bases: TGTGCCAGCAGCACCGGCCGGGACAGGGGAACAGATACGCAGTATTTT.

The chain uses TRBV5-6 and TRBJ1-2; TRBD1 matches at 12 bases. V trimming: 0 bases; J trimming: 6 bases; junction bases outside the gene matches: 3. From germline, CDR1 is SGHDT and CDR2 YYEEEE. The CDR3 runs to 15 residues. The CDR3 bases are TGTGCCAGCAGCTTGGGTGGGACAGGGGGCCATGGCTACACCTTC. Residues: CASSLGGTGGHGYTF.

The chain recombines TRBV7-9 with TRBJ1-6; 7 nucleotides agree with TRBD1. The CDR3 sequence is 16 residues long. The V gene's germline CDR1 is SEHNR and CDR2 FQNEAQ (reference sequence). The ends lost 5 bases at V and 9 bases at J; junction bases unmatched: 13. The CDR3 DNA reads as TGTGCCAGCAGCCGACAGGGAAGGGGGCTGCTTTCACCCCTCCACTTT. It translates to CASSRQGRGLLSPLHF.

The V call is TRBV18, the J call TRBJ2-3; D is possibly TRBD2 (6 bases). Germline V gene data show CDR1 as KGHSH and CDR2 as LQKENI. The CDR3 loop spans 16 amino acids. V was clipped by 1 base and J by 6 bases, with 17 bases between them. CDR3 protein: CASSPRTSTLLDTQYF. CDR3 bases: TGTGCCAGCTCACCACGAACTAGCACTCTATTGGATACGCAGTATTTT. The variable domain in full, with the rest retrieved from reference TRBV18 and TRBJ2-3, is NAGVMQNPRHLVRRRGQEARLRCSPMKGHSHVYWYRQLPEEGLKFMVYLQKENIIDESGMPKERFSAEFPKEGPSILRIQQVVRGDSAAYFCASSPRTSTLLDTQYFGPGTRLTVL.

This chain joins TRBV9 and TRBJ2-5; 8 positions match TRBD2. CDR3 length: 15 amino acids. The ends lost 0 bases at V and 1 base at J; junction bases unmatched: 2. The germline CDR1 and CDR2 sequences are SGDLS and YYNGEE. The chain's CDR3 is CASSVAAGVQETQYF. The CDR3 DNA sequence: TGTGCCAGCAGCGTAGCAGCGGGGGTCCAAGAGACCCAGTACTTC.

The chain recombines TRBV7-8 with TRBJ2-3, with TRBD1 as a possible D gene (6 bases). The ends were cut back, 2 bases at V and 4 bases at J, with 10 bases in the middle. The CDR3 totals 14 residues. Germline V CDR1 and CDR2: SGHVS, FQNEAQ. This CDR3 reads CASSLNRVSDTQYF. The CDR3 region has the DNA TGTGCCAGCAGCTTAAACAGGGTTTCAGATACGCAGTATTTT.

The DNA of the CDR3 is TGCGCCAGCAGCCAAGACCCTGGGGGGATGAACACCGGGGAGCTGTTTTTT. Amino acids: CASSQDPGGMNTGELFF. This rearrangement joins TRBV4-1 to TRBJ2-2, with a possible D match to TRBD2 (6 bases). The germline gives CDR1 MGHRA, CDR2 YSYEKL. The CDR3 length is 17 residues. V was cut by 0 bases and J by 1 base, with 12 bases left in between.

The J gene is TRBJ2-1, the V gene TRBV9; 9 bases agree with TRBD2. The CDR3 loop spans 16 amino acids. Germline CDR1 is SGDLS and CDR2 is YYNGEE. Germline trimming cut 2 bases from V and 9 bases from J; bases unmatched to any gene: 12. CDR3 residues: CASSVGSGGHGSEQFF. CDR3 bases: TGTGCCAGCAGCGTCGGTAGCGGGGGCCACGGCAGTGAGCAGTTCTTC.

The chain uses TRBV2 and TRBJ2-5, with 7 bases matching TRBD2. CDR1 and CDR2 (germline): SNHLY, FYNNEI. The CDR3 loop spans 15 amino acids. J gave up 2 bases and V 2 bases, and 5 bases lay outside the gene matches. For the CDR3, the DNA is TGTGCCAGCAGTGAAAGCGGGGCCTTTCAAGAGACCCAGTACTTC. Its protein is CASSESGAFQETQYF.

The CDR3 DNA reads TGTGCCATCAGTCCCCGACTAGCTTACGAGCAGTACTTC. Its translation: CAISPRLAYEQYF. This rearrangement joins TRBV10-3 to TRBJ2-7; 7 nucleotides line up with TRBD2. CDR1 is ENHRY and CDR2 is SYGVKD in the germline V gene. The V segment lost 5 bases and the J segment 4 bases; nucleotides outside the gene matches: 5. The CDR3 totals 13 residues.

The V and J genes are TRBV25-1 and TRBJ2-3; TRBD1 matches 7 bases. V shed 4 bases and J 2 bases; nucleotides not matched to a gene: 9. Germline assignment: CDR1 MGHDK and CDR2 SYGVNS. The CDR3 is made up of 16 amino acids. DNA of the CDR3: TGTGCCAGCAGTGGGTCTCCGGGACAGACCACAGATACGCAGTATTTT. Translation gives CASSGSPGQTTDTQYF.

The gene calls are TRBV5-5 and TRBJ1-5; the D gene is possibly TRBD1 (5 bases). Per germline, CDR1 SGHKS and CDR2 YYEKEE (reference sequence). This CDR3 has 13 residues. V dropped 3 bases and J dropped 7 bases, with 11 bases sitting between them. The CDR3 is CASSSQGLQPQHF. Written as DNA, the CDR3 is TGTGCCAGCAGCTCGCAGGGTCTGCAGCCCCAGCATTTT.

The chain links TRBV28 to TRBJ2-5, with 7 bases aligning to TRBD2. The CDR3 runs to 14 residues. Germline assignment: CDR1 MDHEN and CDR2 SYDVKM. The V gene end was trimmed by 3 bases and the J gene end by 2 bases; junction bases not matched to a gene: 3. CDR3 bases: TGTGCCAGCAGTTTGGCGGGGGTTCAAGAGACCCAGTACTTC. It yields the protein CASSLAGVQETQYF.

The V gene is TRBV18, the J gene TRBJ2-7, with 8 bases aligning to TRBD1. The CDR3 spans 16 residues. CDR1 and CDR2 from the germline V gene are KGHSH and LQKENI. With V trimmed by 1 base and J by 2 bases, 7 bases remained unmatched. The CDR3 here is CASSPQGTGNPYEQYF. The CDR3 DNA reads TGTGCCAGCTCACCACAGGGGACAGGAAACCCCTACGAGCAGTACTTC.

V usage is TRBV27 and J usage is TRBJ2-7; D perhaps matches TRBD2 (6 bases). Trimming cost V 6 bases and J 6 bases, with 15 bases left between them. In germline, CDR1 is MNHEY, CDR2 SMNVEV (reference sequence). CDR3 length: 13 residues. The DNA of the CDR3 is TGTGCCAGCAGAAAATCTACTAGCCTCGAGCAGTACTTC. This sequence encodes CASRKSTSLEQYF.

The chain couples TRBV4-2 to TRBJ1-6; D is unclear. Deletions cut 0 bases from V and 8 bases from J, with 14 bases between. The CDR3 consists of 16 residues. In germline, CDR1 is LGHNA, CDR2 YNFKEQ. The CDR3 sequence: CASSQDYVADYSPLHF. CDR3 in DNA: TGTGCCAGCAGCCAAGATTATGTGGCGGATTATTCACCCCTCCACTTT.

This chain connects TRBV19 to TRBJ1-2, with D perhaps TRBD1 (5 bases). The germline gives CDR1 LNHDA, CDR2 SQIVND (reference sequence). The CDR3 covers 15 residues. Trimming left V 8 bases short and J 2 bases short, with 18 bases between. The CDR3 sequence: CASGGEKTENYGYTF. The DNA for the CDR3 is TGTGCCAGTGGGGGGGAAAAGACGGAGAACTATGGCTACACCTTC.

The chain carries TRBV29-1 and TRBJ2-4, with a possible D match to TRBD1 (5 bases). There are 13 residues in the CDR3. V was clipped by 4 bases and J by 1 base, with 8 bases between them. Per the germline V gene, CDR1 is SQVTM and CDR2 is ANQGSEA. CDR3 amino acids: CSVGQGAKNIQYF. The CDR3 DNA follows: TGCAGCGTTGGGCAGGGTGCCAAAAACATTCAGTACTTC.

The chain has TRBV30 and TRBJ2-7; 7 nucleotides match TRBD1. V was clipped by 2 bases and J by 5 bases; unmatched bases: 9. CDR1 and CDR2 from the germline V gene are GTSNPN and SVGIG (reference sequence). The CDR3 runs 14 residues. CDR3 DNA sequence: TGTGCCTGGAGTCCTGGACAGGTTTCCGACGAGCAGTACTTC. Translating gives CAWSPGQVSDEQYF.